This passage covers 18 T cell receptor beta chains from one sample sequenced in a study of a mutant IDH1 vaccine in newly diagnosed glioma. Some clones are missing from TCRdb's copy, which holds only in-frame ones; the method was immunoSEQ multiplex PCR. There are around 53,000 clones in the sample; around 85% occur only once, and roughly 6.3% lies in the top ten. The time point: week 35, safety follow-up. Vaccination comprised doses that each held 300 ug of mutant IDH1 20-mer peptide, plus topical imiquimod. These TCRs are of unknown antigen specificity. Sequenced material: PBMCs, taken from a glioma patient whose treatment included an IDH1 peptide vaccine. These receptors originate from a man aged 35 to 55 with glioma.

This clone showed up just once. The rearrangement uses TRBV15 and TRBJ1-4; D gene ambiguous. The CDR3 is made up of 13 amino acids. The ends were cut back, 9 bases at V and 8 bases at J, with 16 bases in the middle. Looked up from germline, CDR1 is LNHNV and CDR2 is YYDKDF (reference sequence). CDR3 loop: CATRPTLGEKLFF. CDR3 coding DNA: TGTGCCACAAGACCCACGCTTGGGGAAAAACTGTTTTTT.

This clone was picked up one time. The CDR3, as DNA: TGTGCCAGCAGTTCGGGACAGCGGAGGGTCTATGGCTACACCTTC. This encodes CASSSGQRRVYGYTF. The chain recombines TRBV6-1 with TRBJ1-2, with 7 bases fitting TRBD1. Germline values: CDR1 MNHNS, CDR2 SASEGT. This CDR3 has 15 amino acids. The V and J ends lost 5 bases and 4 bases, in that order; junction bases with no gene match: 10.

The count of this clone is one. V gene TRBV10-2 combines with J gene TRBJ1-2, with D perhaps TRBD1 (6 bases). From germline, CDR1 is WSHSY and CDR2 SAAADI. The CDR3 consists of 14 residues. Trimming stripped 0 bases from V and 5 bases from J, with 10 bases between. CDR3 DNA sequence: TGCGCCAGCAGTGAGTCGAAACAGGGATATGGCTACACCTTC. Translation: CASSESKQGYGYTF.

The V call is TRBV19, the J call TRBJ1-1; D uncertain. The CDR3 spans 13 residues. Trimming left V 7 bases short and J 2 bases short, with 11 bases between. Germline V gene sequence: CDR1 LNHDA, CDR2 SQIVND (reference sequence). The CDR3 is CASTPWGNTEAFF. The CDR3 DNA is TGTGCCAGTACTCCGTGGGGTAACACTGAAGCTTTCTTT.

The gene calls are TRBV14 and TRBJ2-7, with D possibly being TRBD2 (6 bases). Trimming removed 4 bases at V and 2 bases at J, with 18 bases between. Germline CDR1 and CDR2: SGHDN and FVKESK. The CDR3 extends over 16 amino acids. CDR3 sequence reads: CASSPPWGTGAYEQYF. The CDR3 nucleotides are TGTGCCAGCAGCCCCCCCTGGGGGACGGGGGCCTACGAGCAGTACTTC.

This clone was recorded a few times. The chain is built from TRBV6-5 and TRBJ1-1; D ambiguous. The V gene lost 6 bases and the J gene lost 1 base, with 12 bases spanning the gap. CDR1 and CDR2 from the germline V gene are MNHEY and SVGAGI. The CDR3 runs to 14 residues. As DNA, the CDR3 is TGTGCCAGCAGCCGCGGACCGGCGAACACTGAAGCTTTCTTT. Protein product: CASSRGPANTEAFF.

The V and J genes are TRBV5-4 and TRBJ2-2, with D unclear. The germline V gene encodes CDR1 SGHNT and CDR2 YYREEE (reference sequence). The germline V and J ends were trimmed by 5 bases and 1 base, with 6 bases remaining between them. The CDR3 has 13 amino acids. CDR3 nucleotides: TGTGCCAGCAGGGACGTGAACACCGGGGAGCTGTTTTTT. This encodes CASRDVNTGELFF.

This rearrangement joins TRBV4-1 to TRBJ2-1; possibly TRBD2 for D (6 bases). Trimming stripped 0 bases from V and 8 bases from J, with 14 bases between. The CDR3 contains 15 residues. Germline CDR1 is MGHRA and CDR2 is YSYEKL. CDR3 amino acids: CASSQDPRRRDEQFF. The CDR3 coding sequence is TGCGCCAGCAGCCAAGATCCTAGAAGGAGGGATGAGCAGTTCTTC.

The chain couples TRBV18 to TRBJ2-7; no definite D call. V lost 1 base and J lost 5, with 21 bases in between. Per germline, CDR1 KGHSH and CDR2 LQKENI. This CDR3 comprises 17 residues. CDR3 region: CASSPLPKRQVLNEQYF. In DNA form, the CDR3 reads TGTGCCAGCTCACCACTCCCGAAACGGCAGGTTTTAAACGAGCAGTACTTC.

The chain recombines TRBV13 with TRBJ2-7, with 9 bases lining up with TRBD1. The CDR3 is 14 residues long. J lost 4 bases, V lost 5 bases, and 6 bases had no gene match. The germline V gene has CDR1 PRHDT and CDR2 FYEKMQ (reference sequence). The CDR3 DNA sequence: TGTGCCAGCAGCCCCGGGACAGGGCGATACGAGCAGTACTTC. It encodes CASSPGTGRYEQYF.

The chain couples TRBV19 to TRBJ2-3, with 10 bases fitting TRBD2. Germline CDR1 LNHDA, CDR2 SQIVND (reference sequence). This CDR3 is built from 17 residues. V shed 5 bases, J shed 3 bases, and the junction held 11 bases outside the gene matches. The CDR3 nucleotides are TGTGCCAGTAGTTCTCTGGCTAGCGGGGGCCTTACAGATACGCAGTATTTT. It translates to CASSSLASGGLTDTQYF.

The CDR3 DNA reads as TGTGCCAGCAGAGGACAGGGGGCAATCCGTGAAAAACTGTTTTTT. This gives the protein CASRGQGAIREKLFF. This chain links TRBV7-9 with TRBJ1-4, with 11 nucleotides matching TRBD1. Germline-derived CDR1 and CDR2 are SEHNR and FQNEAQ (reference sequence). This CDR3 is built from 15 residues. The trim removed 6 bases at V and 7 bases at J, leaving 7 bases unmatched.

This clone was counted a few times. The V call is TRBV7-2, the J call TRBJ2-5; D is possibly TRBD2 (6 bases). Germline lookup yields CDR1 SGHTA and CDR2 FQGNSA. With 2 bases removed from V and 5 bases from J, the gap between germline ends came to 15 bases. The CDR3 consists of 15 residues. The CDR3 loop is CASSLYRGLSETQYF. The CDR3 coding sequence is TGTGCCAGCAGCTTATATCGGGGGTTGAGTGAGACCCAGTACTTC.

Written as DNA, the CDR3 is TGTGCCAGCAGCCAGCAGGTGAACACTGAAGCTTTCTTT. Translated, it gives CASSQQVNTEAFF. This chain links TRBV6-6 with TRBJ1-1; D call uncertain. The CDR3 is 13 amino acids. Germline lookup yields CDR1 MNHNY and CDR2 SVGAGI (reference sequence). V lost 6 bases and J 0 bases, leaving 8 bases between the germline ends.

This clone was counted a single time. V and J are TRBV9 and TRBJ1-5; D may be TRBD1 (5 bases). Trimming shortened V by 3 bases and J by 2 bases, and 15 bases separated the two germline ends. Germline V gene lookup returns CDR1 SGDLS and CDR2 YYNGEE. The CDR3 contains 16 residues. The CDR3 nucleotides read TGTGCCAGCAGCGGGGGACCGGTTTTCGGCAATCAGCCCCAGCATTTT. As protein: CASSGGPVFGNQPQHF.

The rearrangement joins TRBV6-6 to TRBJ1-1; maybe TRBD1 (5 bases). With 6 bases removed from V and 4 bases from J, the gap between germline ends came to 12 bases. This CDR3 comprises 13 residues. Germline CDR1 is MNHNY and CDR2 is SVGAGI (reference sequence). The CDR3 spells CASRVAGGTEAFF. In nucleotides, the CDR3 is TGTGCCAGCAGGGTTGCGGGGGGCACTGAAGCTTTCTTT.

CDR3 in DNA: TGTGCCAGCAGTGAAAGCAGGGGGCGTGTTACGGCTTTCTTT. Amino acids: CASSESRGRVTAFF. The gene calls are TRBV6-5 and TRBJ1-1; 8 nucleotides agree with TRBD1. Trimming removed 5 bases from V and 11 bases from J; junction bases left unmatched: 13. Germline-derived CDR1 and CDR2 are MNHEY and SVGAGI. The CDR3 extends over 14 amino acids.

The gene calls are TRBV6-5 and TRBJ2-4, with D hard to call. CDR3 length equals 15 residues. Deletions cut 3 bases from V and 0 bases from J, with 9 bases between. The germline V gene encodes CDR1 MNHEY and CDR2 SVGAGI. CDR3 nucleotides: TGTGCCAGCAGTTATGGGAAACTAGCCAAAAACATTCAGTACTTC. Its protein product is CASSYGKLAKNIQYF.